This TCR beta chain was sequenced for a study of blood T cell repertoires in COVID-19 (dated by TCRdb to 2019 to 2021). Regarding the complete study: Samples from collaborators originated in the United States, Italy and Spain and spanned both the acute and convalescent phases of COVID-19. The prospective study material was composed of cDNA or gDNA derived from T cells, B-cell-depleted T cells, or PBMCs. Subjects who had been exposed to COVID-19, were actively infected with it, or had recovered from it provided the deeply sampled blood TCRbeta repertoires that made up the dataset. The repertoires were released in a freely available public database intended as a resource for research on the immune response to SARS-CoV-2. Samples were obtained from the ongoing ImmuneRACE study (first 160 participants) and from over 1,000 subjects provided by 6 global collaborators. A de-identified subject ID, COVID-19 status, age in years and sex were almost always included in the sample metadata. HLA class I and class II types, where available, came from metadata supplied by the sample provider rather than from assay-based typing. Summary of the overall study and its limitations: Clinical and demographic metadata were provided uncurated, with the amount varying by source and participant.

Participants in the prospective study were aged 18 to 89 years, lived in some 24 United States geographic areas, and enrolled through a virtual design. In the prospective study, participants were assigned to cohorts based on the clinical history participants reported in a screening survey and a study questionnaire. Recovered participants in ImmuneRACE Cohort 3 were defined as having two consecutive negative NP/OP PCR tests, clearance from a healthcare professional, or resolution of symptoms. Mobile phlebotomists in the prospective study collected whole blood, serum and a nasopharyngeal or oropharyngeal swab from every participant. Over a roughly 2-month period, participants in the prospective study had the option of providing additional blood draws and questionnaires. Prospective study blood samples were shipped either frozen or at room temperature before DNA extraction. The CDR3 runs 14 amino acids, cysteine and phenylalanine included. CDR3 DNA only is kept here, 42 bases in frame from base 1. As encoded in the germline V gene, CDR1 is LGHNT while CDR2 is FRNRAP. The germline ends are 11 bases apart after V is trimmed by 3 bases and J by 3 bases.

A word on this clone: It lacks a known antigen. Nothing much larger sits one base from this clone, and base qualities are not available.

The immunoSEQ Assay, a bias-controlled multiplex PCR, was used to amplify TCRbeta CDR3 regions from genomic DNA. On the study's bioinformatics: The number of nucleated cells in each sample was estimated by amplification of reference gene primers within the assay. To quantify the absolute abundance of each unique TCRbeta CDR3 rearrangement, sequence reads were collapsed and filtered. For each sample, productive Simpson clonality was calculated as the square root of Simpson's diversity index over productive rearrangements. TCRdb holds this immuneACCESS table with in-frame rearrangements only. Some clones are missing; in checked studies, unresolved V genes explain under half, and the rest has no known cause. D and trimming were read from the DNA, whereas the V and J calls and clone size are those reported in that table. The sample table lists about 200,000 clones, approximately 86% of them with a count of one. The top ten constitute around 2.3% of the sample.

This receptor chain uses TRBV12-5 and TRBJ2-5, with the D gene uncertain. Specimen: PBMCs or T cells enriched from blood (not recorded which). This clonotype was sampled from a woman under 40 who had recovered from COVID-19. The DNA sequence reads TGTGCTAGTGGTTTCGATTATGGAGAAGAGACCCAGTACTTC. This sequence encodes CASGFDYGEETQYF.